This T cell receptor (beta chain) was observed in a study of blood T cell repertoires in COVID-19. The cohort comprised adults aged roughly 18 to 95 years residing in 24 US areas. Germline values: CDR1 LGHDT, CDR2 YNNKEL (reference sequence). V dropped 3 bases and J dropped 1 base, with 6 bases sitting between them. The CDR3 covers 13 residues. Method: immunoSEQ multiplex PCR; TCRdb's copy keeps in-frame clones and lacks some. The data show just over 300,000 clones, over 75% seen once. The specimen was PBMCs or T cells enriched from blood (not recorded which). The chain links TRBV3-1 (or the pseudogene TRBV3-2) to TRBJ2-5; D unresolved. The TCR originated in a man aged 25-40 years who had recovered from COVID-19. CDR3 coding DNA: TGTGCCAGCAGCCACCGGAGCCAAGAGACCCAGTACTTC. Amino acids: CASSHRSQETQYF.